The 27 T cell receptor beta chains listed next were all sequenced from one sample in a study of blood T cell repertoires in COVID-19. Method: immunoSEQ multiplex PCR; TCRdb's copy keeps in-frame clones and lacks some. The table has about 200,000 clones, around 91% seen once. Input material: peripheral blood. The receptors come from a man over 45 with acute or convalescent COVID-19.

CDR3 protein: CASSVGQNTEAFF. The CDR3 nucleotides are TGTGCCAGCAGCGTCGGACAGAACACTGAAGCTTTCTTT. The chain has TRBV7-2 and TRBJ1-1; D perhaps matches TRBD1 (5 bases). The V end was cut by 5 bases, the J end by 1 base, with 8 bases between. CDR3 length equals 13 residues. The germline V gene has CDR1 SGHTA and CDR2 FQGNSA.

The CDR3 loop is CASSLEQGSNEKLFF. The CDR3 region has the DNA TGTGCCAGCAGTCTGGAACAGGGGTCTAATGAAAAACTGTTTTTT. The rearrangement uses TRBV28 and TRBJ1-4, with 7 bases identical to TRBD1. The CDR3 has 15 amino acids. Germline lookup yields CDR1 MDHEN and CDR2 SYDVKM. Trimming took 5 bases from V and 3 from J; bases not matched to a gene: 6.

This chain's CDR3 is CASSEAGVNQPQHF. The CDR3 DNA follows: TGTGCCAGCAGTGAGGCAGGGGTCAATCAGCCCCAGCATTTT. The chain couples TRBV6-1 to TRBJ1-5; possibly TRBD1 for D (6 bases). Per germline, CDR1 MNHNS and CDR2 SASEGT. V lost 3 bases to trimming and J lost 3 bases, with 9 bases between them. The CDR3 has 14 residues.

The V call is TRBV5-1, the J call TRBJ1-1; D call uncertain. This CDR3 region has 14 residues. Trimming cost V 3 bases and J 1 base, with 10 bases left between them. The germline V gene encodes CDR1 SGHRS and CDR2 YFSETQ. CDR3 protein: CASSSQTGNTEAFF. The CDR3 nucleotides are TGCGCCAGCAGCTCTCAGACGGGGAACACTGAAGCTTTCTTT.

The chain uses TRBV28 and TRBJ2-4, with a weak D call TRBD2 (6 bases). Trimming pared 4 bases from V and 8 bases from J, leaving 9 bases between. Germline lookup yields CDR1 MDHEN and CDR2 SYDVKM. CDR3 length: 12 amino acids. Here the CDR3 DNA reads TGTGCCAGCAGTTCATCTAGCGACATTCAGTACTTC. It specifies CASSSSSDIQYF.

Notes on this clone: Other DNA variants within this sample encode the same CDR3. This chain links TRBV7-9 with TRBJ2-3; 7 positions match TRBD2. This CDR3 is 14 amino acids long. Losses at the gene ends were 1 base for V and 5 bases for J; bases not matched to a gene: 3. Germline values: CDR1 SEHNR, CDR2 FQNEAQ (reference sequence). CDR3 in amino acids: CASSLGAGRDTQYF. The CDR3, as DNA: TGTGCCAGCAGCTTAGGAGCGGGAAGAGATACGCAGTATTTT.

This chain uses TRBV7-2 with TRBJ1-4; D might be TRBD1 (5 bases). This CDR3 has 14 residues. The V and J ends lost 2 bases and 4 bases respectively, with 8 bases between them. Germline V gives CDR1 SGHTA, CDR2 FQGNSA. The CDR3 sequence: CASSLTGGNEKLFF. The CDR3 DNA reads TGTGCCAGCAGCTTAACCGGGGGTAATGAAAAACTGTTTTTT.

The chain is built from TRBV5-1 and TRBJ2-2; D unclear. V lost 0 bases, J lost 1 base, and 4 bases lay in between. The germline gives CDR1 SGHRS, CDR2 YFSETQ. The CDR3 length is 14 residues. CDR3: CASSLGLNTGELFF. The CDR3, as DNA: TGCGCCAGCAGCTTGGGACTGAACACCGGGGAGCTGTTTTTT. The full variable domain, rest sourced from reference TRBV5-1 and TRBJ2-2, is KAGVTQTPRYLIKTRGQQVTLSCSPISGHRSVSWYQQTPGQGLQFLFEYFSETQRNKGNFPGRFSGRQFSNSRSEMNVSTLELGDSALYLCASSLGLNTGELFFGEGSRLTVL.

The V and J genes are TRBV15 and TRBJ2-3; D gene unclear. The CDR3 length is 14 residues. Germline CDR1 and CDR2: LNHNV and YYDKDF (reference sequence). Trimming cost V 3 bases and J 14 bases, with 21 bases left between them. The CDR3 loop is CATSSYTTVAETYF. The CDR3 DNA is TGTGCCACCAGCAGTTATACGACGGTAGCCGAGACGTATTTT.

The V and J genes are TRBV28 and TRBJ2-7; 14 nucleotides match TRBD2. This CDR3 spans 18 amino acids. Trimming removed 3 bases from V and 7 bases from J; junction bases left unmatched: 14. Per germline, CDR1 MDHEN and CDR2 SYDVKM. The CDR3 bases are TGTGCCAGCAGTTTGTGGTCTCTGGGACTAGCGGGAGCAAGGGAGCAGTACTTC. Protein product: CASSLWSLGLAGAREQYF.

The rearrangement links TRBV21-1 to TRBJ1-4. TRBV21-1 is recorded as a pseudogene. This CDR3 has 16 amino acids. CDR3 loop: CASSKGGSQQNEKLFF. The DNA of the CDR3 is TGTGCCAGCAGCAAAGGCGGGAGCCAGCAGAATGAAAAACTGTTTTTT.

The rearrangement uses TRBV4-2 and TRBJ2-6, with D maybe TRBD2 (5 bases). Germline CDR1 LGHNA, CDR2 YNFKEQ. With 0 bases removed from V and 2 bases from J, the gap between germline ends came to 8 bases. CDR3 length equals 16 residues. The CDR3 region is CASSQDPGAGANVLTF. CDR3 DNA: TGTGCCAGCAGCCAAGATCCCGGGGCTGGGGCCAACGTCCTGACTTTC.

This clone was seen only once. The chain combines TRBV18 with TRBJ1-1, with D possibly matching TRBD1 (6 bases). Germline CDR1 and CDR2: KGHSH and LQKENI. V was pared by 3 bases and J by 4 bases, with 18 bases between. The CDR3 covers 16 residues. Written as DNA, the CDR3 is TGTGCCAGCTCACCTTCGGGGGGGGGCTTGGGCACTGAAGCTTTCTTT. Residues: CASSPSGGGLGTEAFF.

This rearrangement joins TRBV27 to TRBJ2-1; D remains ambiguous. Per germline, CDR1 MNHEY and CDR2 SMNVEV (reference sequence). The CDR3 has 16 residues. V dropped 4 bases and J dropped 2 bases, with 15 bases sitting between them. The CDR3 nucleotides are TGTGCCAGCAGTTACACAAATTTTTCAACCTACAATGAGCAGTTCTTC. It encodes CASSYTNFSTYNEQFF.

This clone was detected a few times. The rearrangement links TRBV6-5 to TRBJ2-1; the match to TRBD1 covers 7 bases. The CDR3 runs 13 residues. V lost 4 bases, J lost 7 bases, and 4 bases stayed unmatched. Germline CDR1 reads MNHEY; CDR2 reads SVGAGI. The CDR3 DNA reads TGTGCCAGCAGTTCGGGACAGAGGAATGAGCAGTTCTTC. Its translation is CASSSGQRNEQFF.

This sequence joins TRBV7-2 and TRBJ1-3; perhaps TRBD1 as D (6 bases). Trimming shortened V by 1 base and J by 0 bases, and 10 bases separated the two germline ends. The CDR3 is 16 residues long. Germline V lookup: CDR1 SGHTA, CDR2 FQGNSA. The CDR3 sequence: CASSLGTATSGNTIYF. CDR3 sequence (DNA): TGTGCCAGCAGCTTAGGGACAGCCACCTCTGGAAACACCATATATTTT.

Details on this clone: In the same sample, other DNA sequences code for this CDR3. The gene calls are TRBV19 and TRBJ2-1, with D unresolved. V was trimmed by 3 bases and J by 2 bases, leaving 5 bases between them. In germline, CDR1 is LNHDA, CDR2 SQIVND (reference sequence). The CDR3 is made up of 13 amino acids. This CDR3 reads CASSIGAYNEQFF. DNA of the CDR3: TGTGCCAGTAGTATTGGAGCCTACAATGAGCAGTTCTTC.

This sequence joins TRBV27 and TRBJ2-7; perhaps TRBD2 as D (6 bases). The V end lost 5 bases, the J end lost 3 bases, and 14 bases lay between the germline ends. This CDR3 is 14 amino acids long. The germline V gene has CDR1 MNHEY and CDR2 SMNVEV (reference sequence). CDR3 sequence: CASSRGRNYYEQYF. The CDR3 region has the DNA TGTGCCAGCAGTAGAGGGAGGAACTACTACGAGCAGTACTTC.

The chain employs TRBV29-1 and TRBJ2-1; 7 bases agree with TRBD2. V was clipped by 4 bases and J by 5 bases; unmatched bases: 8. Germline V gene data show CDR1 as SQVTM and CDR2 as ANQGSEA. The CDR3 has 14 residues. As DNA, the CDR3 is TGCAGCGTTGGGGGAGGCGGGAGTAACAATGAGCAGTTCTTC. Its protein product is CSVGGGGSNNEQFF.

The rearrangement links TRBV7-9 to TRBJ2-2, with D uncertain. V lost 1 base and J 10 bases, leaving 10 bases between the germline ends. This CDR3 contains 13 residues. The germline gives CDR1 SEHNR, CDR2 FQNEAQ (reference sequence). CDR3 coding DNA: TGTGCCAGCAGCTTAGAACACCCCCCGGAGCTGTTTTTT. This encodes CASSLEHPPELFF.

This chain links TRBV9 with TRBJ2-5, with a weak D call TRBD1 (7 bases). This CDR3 is 15 amino acids long. CDR1 and CDR2 (germline): SGDLS, YYNGEE. The germline V and J ends were trimmed by 0 bases and 9 bases, with 18 bases remaining between them. CDR3 loop: CASSVDRTGGGAQYF. The DNA for the CDR3 is TGTGCCAGCAGCGTAGACCGGACAGGTGGAGGGGCCCAGTACTTC.

CDR3 nucleotides: TGTGCCAGCAGCGTGAAAACCGGGACAGAGGACGAGCAGTACTTC. Protein: CASSVKTGTEDEQYF. The chain joins TRBV5-4 to TRBJ2-7, with 7 bases lining up with TRBD1. The V gene end was trimmed by 4 bases and the J gene end by 5 bases; junction bases not matched to a gene: 12. The CDR3 covers 15 residues. The germline V gene encodes CDR1 SGHNT and CDR2 YYREEE (reference sequence).

This clone was seen just once. CDR3 protein: CASSPREGGADGNQPQHF. The CDR3 DNA follows: TGCGCCAGCAGCCCTCGGGAGGGGGGCGCAGATGGCAATCAGCCCCAGCATTTT. The gene calls are TRBV4-1 and TRBJ1-5; tentatively, D is TRBD1 (6 bases). The germline V gene has CDR1 MGHRA and CDR2 YSYEKL. The V end was cut by 4 bases, the J end by 2 bases, with 21 bases between. CDR3 length equals 18 residues.

V is TRBV19 and J is TRBJ2-2, with D possibly matching TRBD1 (5 bases). Germline V gene sequence: CDR1 LNHDA, CDR2 SQIVND (reference sequence). V lost 8 bases to trimming and J lost 2 bases, with 9 bases between them. This CDR3 has 13 residues. In DNA, the CDR3 is TGTGCCAGTTACGACAGAAACACCGGGGAGCTGTTTTTT. This sequence encodes CASYDRNTGELFF. Complete variable domain (other parts from reference TRBV19 and TRBJ2-2): DGGITQSPKYLFRKEGQNVTLSCEQNLNHDAMYWYRQDPGQGLRLIYYSQIVNDFQKGDIAEGYSVSREKKESFPLTVTSAQKNPTAFYLCASYDRNTGELFFGEGSRLTVL.

This clone was counted between two and nine times. This rearrangement joins TRBV2 to TRBJ1-4, with D perhaps TRBD1 (6 bases). CDR1 and CDR2 (germline): SNHLY, FYNNEI. CDR3 length: 14 amino acids. The CDR3 DNA reads TGTGCAGACAGGAGCGGGGACACTAATGAAAAACTGTTTTTT. It codes for CADRSGDTNEKLFF.

This chain joins TRBV30 and TRBJ2-1; D gene unclear. Germline V gives CDR1 GTSNPN, CDR2 SVGIG (reference sequence). V was clipped by 0 bases and J by 5 bases, with 8 bases between them. CDR3 length equals 13 residues. CDR3 protein: CAWSVLSNNEQFF. The CDR3 DNA reads as TGTGCCTGGAGTGTACTGTCTAACAATGAGCAGTTCTTC.

The rearrangement uses TRBV5-1 and TRBJ2-1, with 10 nucleotides matching TRBD2. V trimming: 4 bases; J trimming: 7 bases; junction bases outside the gene matches: 8. This CDR3 spans 15 amino acids. The germline CDR1 and CDR2 sequences are SGHRS and YFSETQ. The DNA for the CDR3 is TGCGCCAGCAGCCCTCCTAGCGGGAGTAAGAATGAGCAGTTCTTC. It codes for CASSPPSGSKNEQFF.